This TCR beta chain was sequenced for a study of blood T cells in healthy people across ages. Isolation recovered at least 6 million PBMCs from every sample. V shed 5 bases and J 5 bases; nucleotides not matched to a gene: 13. The CDR3 extends over 17 amino acids. Germline values: CDR1 SGHTA, CDR2 FQGNSA. Whole-study results and caveats: A strong correlation between TCR beta diversity and naive T cell percentage was seen.

Sample-barcoded 5' priming and a J-beta primer mix drove a second PCR of roughly 6 to 12 cycles. One entry per CDR3 protein, called by TCRdb with MiXCR from the 5' RACE reads. The table has around 700,000 distinct CDR3 sequences, just under 25% seen once; the top ten hold just under 9.5%. A few counts support this clonotype. Its antigen is unknown. This same sample was also part of a study on T cells of mothers and their children.

The clonotype comes from a boy under 18 in good health. Sequenced material: blood. The chain employs TRBV7-2 and TRBJ2-1; TRBD1 matches 9 bases. The CDR3 protein is CASSPQPGTGLDNEQFF. CDR3 in DNA: TGTGCCAGCAGCCCACAACCCGGGACAGGGCTCGACAATGAGCAGTTCTTC. Supplemented by reference TRBV7-2 and TRBJ2-1, the full variable domain reads GAGVSQSPSNKVTEKGKDVELRCDPISGHTALYWYRQSLGQGLEFLIYFQGNSAPDKSGLPSDRFSAERTGGSVSTLTIQRTQQEDSAVYLCASSPQPGTGLDNEQFFGPGTRLTVL.